A selection of T cell receptor beta chains follows, all from one sample in a study of T cell changes during pregnancy in multiple sclerosis. Method: immunoSEQ multiplex PCR; TCRdb's copy keeps in-frame clones and lacks some. The data show about 33,000 clones, over 80% seen once. This material consisted of CD4+ T cells from peripheral blood mononuclear cells, taken in the third trimester of pregnancy. All receptors come from a female donor in good health, enrolled as a control in a pregnancy study. Both conserved end residues are part of each CDR3. A D gene is named only where the DNA matches it firmly. The size of a clone is reported for some rows only, either as once, few or many, or as a class for expanded clones.

D	J	size	V	CDR3	DNA
TRBD2	TRBJ2-1	.	TRBV6-5	CASSLIAGGYNEQFF	TGTGCCAGCAGTTTAATAGCGGGGGGATACAATGAGCAGTTCTTC
TRBD1	TRBJ2-1	.	TRBV5-4	CASERTGSFNEQFF	TGTGCCAGCGAAAGGACAGGGTCCTTCAATGAGCAGTTCTTC
.	TRBJ1-1	.	TRBV9	CASSPAGVEAFF	TGTGCCAGCAGTCCTGCGGGGGTTGAAGCTTTCTTT
.	TRBJ2-7	.	TRBV21-1	CASSTHTRQVGPYLPEIYEQYF	TGTGCCAGCAGCACCCATACCCGACAGGTAGGCCCTTACCTACCGGAAATCTACGAGCAGTACTTC
TRBD1	TRBJ1-1	.	TRBV4-1	CASSFTSDRGRQRNTEAFF	TGCGCCAGCAGCTTCACCTCAGACAGGGGCCGGCAGAGAAACACTGAAGCTTTCTTT
.	TRBJ1-2	.	TRBV11-2	CASSLENRARDGYTF	TGTGCCAGCAGCTTAGAAAACAGGGCGCGGGATGGCTACACCTTC
TRBD1	TRBJ1-2	.	TRBV7-8	CASSSSTRTGNYGYTF	TGTGCCAGCAGCTCCTCCACTAGGACAGGGAACTATGGCTACACCTTC
.	TRBJ1-1	.	TRBV10-3	CAISPVTAGNTEAFF	TGTGCCATCAGCCCAGTCACGGCGGGGAACACTGAAGCTTTCTTT
.	TRBJ1-2	.	TRBV21-1	CASSPGGGRGIANYGYTF	TGTGCCAGCAGCCCCGGTGGAGGTAGGGGGATAGCTAACTATGGCTACACCTTC
TRBD2	TRBJ2-1	.	TRBV5-1	CASSSALSLAGIEQFF	TGCGCCAGCAGCTCAGCCCTCTCACTAGCGGGTATTGAGCAGTTCTTC
.	TRBJ2-1	once	TRBV5-1	CASSLVRQVSYNEQFF	TGCGCCAGCAGCTTGGTACGGCAGGTCTCCTACAATGAGCAGTTCTTC
TRBD2	TRBJ2-2	.	TRBV6-4	CASSDPARVRGGRWGAGELFF	TGTGCCAGCAGTGACCCGGCAAGGGTGCGGGGGGGCAGGTGGGGAGCCGGGGAGCTGTTTTTT
.	TRBJ2-4	.	TRBV9	CASSIAGARGRGSSIQYF	TGTGCCAGCAGCATCGCAGGCGCGCGGGGGCGTGGGTCGAGCATTCAGTACTTC
TRBD2	TRBJ2-7	.	TRBV30	CAWSLTSASYEQYF	TGTGCCTGGAGCTTGACTAGCGCCTCCTACGAGCAGTACTTC
.	TRBJ1-1	.	TRBV28	CASSLRDRTEAFF	TGTGCCAGCAGTTTACGGGATAGGACTGAAGCTTTCTTT
TRBD1	TRBJ1-6	.	TRBV9	CASSPWTGGAYNSPLHF	TGTGCCAGCAGCCCATGGACAGGGGGGGCTTATAATTCACCCCTCCACTTT
.	TRBJ2-1	.	TRBV28	CASSSQGSGAYNEQFF	TGTGCCAGCAGTTCCCAGGGGAGCGGGGCCTACAATGAGCAGTTCTTC
.	TRBJ2-1	few	TRBV7-6	CASSLGGEWRRGSYNEQFF	TGTGCCAGCAGCTTAGGAGGGGAGTGGAGAAGGGGGTCCTACAATGAGCAGTTCTTC
.	TRBJ2-3	.	TRBV23-1	CASSQSVTLLSTDTQYF	TGCGCCAGCAGTCAATCAGTGACTCTCCTTAGCACAGATACGCAGTATTTT
TRBD1	TRBJ2-7	once	TRBV11-1	CASSLGQGHEQYF	TGTGCCAGCAGCTTAGGACAGGGGCACGAGCAGTACTTC
TRBD1	TRBJ1-4	.	TRBV28	CASSLGGQGDEKLFF	TGTGCCAGCAGTTTAGGTGGACAGGGGGATGAAAAACTGTTTTTT
.	TRBJ1-2	.	TRBV6-1	CASREVGSYTF	TGTGCCAGCAGGGAGGTCGGTAGCTACACCTTC
TRBD1	TRBJ1-2	.	TRBV5-1	CASSLGTGGIYGYTF	TGCGCCAGCAGCTTGGGGACAGGGGGAATCTATGGCTACACCTTC
.	TRBJ1-2	.	TRBV12-2	CASRLEGTGGAGYGYTF	TGTGCAAGTCGCTTAGAGGGGACAGGGGGCGCGGGCTATGGCTACACCTTC
TRBD2	TRBJ2-5	.	TRBV11-1	CASSLGLAVQETQYF	TGTGCCAGCAGCTTAGGGCTAGCGGTTCAAGAGACCCAGTACTTC
TRBD1	TRBJ1-6	.	TRBV7-8	CASSSDRGNSPLHF	TGTGCCAGCAGCTCCGACAGGGGGAATTCACCCCTCCACTTT
.	TRBJ2-7	.	TRBV5-1	CASSLAPQGEQYF	TGCGCCAGCAGCTTGGCGCCCCAGGGTGAGCAGTACTTC
TRBD2	TRBJ2-7	.	TRBV28	CASSWGFGVSGRVTYEQYF	TGTGCCAGCAGTTGGGGGTTTGGGGTTAGCGGGAGGGTGACCTACGAGCAGTACTTC
TRBD1	TRBJ2-5	.	TRBV5-8	CASSRTNRGETQYF	TGTGCCAGCAGCCGAACGAACAGGGGGGAGACCCAGTACTTC
TRBD1	TRBJ1-6	few	TRBV7-2	CASSLLGQGNSPLHF	TGTGCCAGCAGCTTACTCGGACAGGGGAATTCACCCCTCCACTTT
.	TRBJ1-6	.	TRBV6-1	CASSDRENSPLHF	TGTGCCAGCAGTGACAGGGAAAATTCACCCCTCCACTTT
.	TRBJ1-6	.	TRBV18	CASSPGRGAYNSPLHF	TGTGCCAGCTCACCAGGCAGGGGTGCCTATAATTCACCCCTCCACTTT
.	TRBJ2-5	.	TRBV28	CASSSPGQRETQYF	TGTGCCAGCAGTTCTCCTGGACAGAGGGAGACCCAGTACTTC
.	TRBJ2-3	.	TRBV4-2	CASSQATGNADTQYF	TGTGCCAGCAGCCAAGCAACGGGAAACGCAGATACGCAGTATTTT
.	TRBJ1-1	.	TRBV28	CASSFGAREAFF	TGTGCCAGCAGTTTTGGGGCCCGTGAAGCTTTCTTT
TRBD1	TRBJ1-6	.	TRBV2	CASRTGSSYNSPLHF	TGTGCCAGCAGGACAGGGAGCTCCTATAATTCACCCCTCCACTTT
.	TRBJ1-2	few	TRBV7-9	CASSQTVGYGYTF	TGTGCCAGCAGCCAGACAGTGGGCTATGGCTACACCTTC
.	TRBJ1-1	.	TRBV28	CASSLWSGRERTFF	TGTGCCAGCAGTCTGTGGTCAGGGCGCGAGAGAACTTTCTTT
.	TRBJ2-3	.	TRBV5-1	CASSLGQSTDTQYF	TGCGCCAGCAGCTTGGGACAGAGCACAGATACGCAGTATTTT
.	TRBJ1-2	once	TRBV6-1	CASSGAGNYGYTF	TGTGCCAGCAGTGGTGCAGGCAACTATGGCTACACCTTC
.	TRBJ2-2	.	TRBV10-1	CASSDVYEDTGELFF	TGCGCCAGCAGTGATGTTTATGAGGACACCGGGGAGCTGTTTTTT
TRBD2	TRBJ2-2	.	TRBV19	CASTRTSGDTGELFF	TGTGCCAGTACCAGGACTAGCGGGGACACCGGGGAGCTGTTTTTT
TRBD1	TRBJ1-5	.	TRBV6-5	CASMSYRGGNQPQHF	TGTGCCAGCATGTCTTACAGGGGTGGCAATCAGCCCCAGCATTTT
.	TRBJ1-6	.	TRBV19	CASSYQGSSSPLHF	TGTGCCAGTAGCTATCAGGGCAGCAGTTCACCCCTCCACTTT
TRBD2	TRBJ2-2	.	TRBV28	CASRQRTSGVHTGELFF	TGTGCCAGCAGGCAGCGGACTAGCGGGGTTCACACCGGGGAGCTGTTTTTT
TRBD1	TRBJ1-5	.	TRBV4-1	CASSQDFTGGGQPQHF	TGCGCCAGCAGCCAAGATTTCACAGGGGGCGGCCAGCCCCAGCATTTT
.	TRBJ2-7	.	TRBV6-6	CASSYSPGEPYEQYF	TGTGCCAGCAGTTACTCACCAGGGGAGCCCTACGAGCAGTACTTC
.	TRBJ2-6	once	TRBV7-9	CASSLVPSLTGANVLTF	TGTGCCAGCAGCTTAGTTCCTAGTCTGACTGGGGCCAACGTCCTGACTTTC
.	TRBJ2-7	.	TRBV29-1	CSALGATDSSYEQYF	TGCAGCGCGCTGGGGGCCACGGATAGCTCCTACGAGCAGTACTTC
.	TRBJ2-2	.	TRBV9	CASSVGGGSGTGELFF	TGTGCCAGCAGCGTAGGGGGGGGCTCCGGCACCGGGGAGCTGTTTTTT
.	TRBJ1-6	.	TRBV10-2	CASSEVGAPPLHF	TGCGCCAGCAGTGAAGTGGGGGCGCCACCCCTCCACTTT
.	TRBJ1-2	once	TRBV7-9	CASSLAGGNYGYTF	TGTGCCAGCAGCTTAGCAGGGGGTAACTATGGCTACACCTTC
TRBD2	TRBJ2-7	.	TRBV7-2	CASSRSGYSYEQYF	TGTGCCAGCAGTCGTAGCGGGTACTCCTACGAGCAGTACTTC
.	TRBJ2-5	.	TRBV2	CASNAGGETQYF	TGTGCCAGCAATGCAGGGGGGGAGACCCAGTACTTC
TRBD1	TRBJ2-7	.	TRBV11-3	CASSPGGYMGQGYEQYF	TGTGCCAGCAGCCCAGGGGGGTACATGGGACAGGGCTACGAGCAGTACTTC
TRBD2	TRBJ2-1	.	TRBV5-6	CASSRLASNEQFF	TGTGCCAGCAGCAGACTAGCGAGCAATGAGCAGTTCTTC
TRBD2	TRBJ2-3	.	TRBV11-2	CASSFRLAGNTDTQYF	TGTGCCAGCAGCTTCCGACTAGCGGGAAACACAGATACGCAGTATTTT
.	TRBJ1-1	.	TRBV28	CASSLKAGGGNTEAFF	TGTGCCAGCAGTTTAAAGGCCGGCGGGGGGAACACTGAAGCTTTCTTT
.	TRBJ1-4	.	TRBV2	CASTQGATASYEKLFF	TGTGCCAGCACCCAAGGGGCGACAGCCTCTTATGAAAAACTGTTTTTT